Each of the 18 T cell receptor delta chains below was sequenced from the same sample in a study of Vδ1+ human thymocytes. The template was reverse-transcribed extracted RNA. Pooled V-gene forward primers with one constant-region reverse primer generated the CDR3 amplicons by multiplex PCR. TCRdb reprocessed the multiplex PCR reads using CATT. This repertoire shows about 58,000 delta-chain clones, approximately 16% found once; its top ten account for under 0.5%. For these receptors, no antigen is known. Study-wide points: Thymic TRG and TRD repertoires appeared highly polyclonal, with Gaussian CDR3 length distributions.

Source material: Vdelta1+ gamma-delta thymocytes from the thymus. As for subset: FACS-sorted CD3+ TCRalphabeta- TCRVdelta1+ TCRVdelta2- thymocytes. The receptors here all came from a girl under three years old who had congenital heart surgery.

The rearrangement uses TRDV2 and TRDJ1; TRDD3 aligns across 12 bases. Germline V gene sequence: CDR1 GEAIGNYY, CDR2 EKD. The ends lost 5 bases at V and 1 base at J; junction bases unmatched: 13. The CDR3 has 18 amino acids. This CDR3 is CACGGLRTGGYPTDKLIF. The CDR3 DNA reads as TGTGCCTGTGGGGGACTTCGTACTGGGGGATACCCCACCGATAAACTCATCTTT.

This rearrangement joins TRDV1 to TRDJ1, with 7 nucleotides matching TRDD3. CDR3 length equals 21 residues. V lost 0 bases, J lost 0 bases, and 19 bases stayed unmatched. The germline V gene has CDR1 TSWWSYY and CDR2 QGS. CDR3 in DNA: TGTGCTCTTGGGGAACTAAAGTCCTCCCCGGGATACACGGCCCACACCGATAAACTCATCTTT. It encodes CALGELKSSPGYTAHTDKLIF.

This chain joins TRDV1 and TRDJ1; 9 nucleotides align to TRDD3. This CDR3 comprises 23 residues. Germline V gene sequence: CDR1 TSWWSYY, CDR2 QGS. Unmatched junction bases numbered 25, after V lost 0 bases and J lost 2 bases. CDR3 DNA sequence: TGTGCTCTTGGGGAACTAGCGTCGGACGTAAACCCAGGGCTGGGGGATTCTACCGATAAACTCATCTTT. Its translation is CALGELASDVNPGLGDSTDKLIF.

The rearrangement links TRDV1 to TRDJ1; a possible D gene is TRDD3 (6 bases). Between the trimmed V and J ends, which lost 7 bases and 2 bases, there was a span of 23 bases. Germline CDR1 is TSWWSYY and CDR2 is QGS. This CDR3 has 17 residues. CDR3 region: CALVLGQPPGDTDKLIF. The DNA for the CDR3 is TGTGCTCTTGTATTAGGGCAGCCCCCAGGGGATACCGATAAACTCATCTTT.

This chain uses TRDV1 with TRDJ1; D is uncertain. The germline V gene has CDR1 TSWWSYY and CDR2 QGS. V was pared by 6 bases and J by 1 base, with 15 bases between. The CDR3 runs 15 residues. CDR3 sequence (DNA): TGTGCTCTTGGTAGCCCGGGGTCCAGCACCGATAAACTCATCTTT. Amino acid sequence: CALGSPGSSTDKLIF.

This chain joins TRDV1 and TRDJ1; 11 nucleotides line up with TRDD3. Germline values: CDR1 TSWWSYY, CDR2 QGS. This CDR3 has 25 residues. J was trimmed by 0 bases and V by 2 bases; bases with no gene match: 29. CDR3 DNA sequence: TGTGCTCTTGGGGAAGTGAATTGTCATCTCCTCCAGAATCTGGGGGATACTCGAGACACCGATAAACTCATCTTT. Protein product: CALGEVNCHLLQNLGDTRDTDKLIF.

The chain uses TRDV1 and TRDJ1, with D possibly being TRDD3 (5 bases). The CDR3 totals 21 residues. Per germline, CDR1 TSWWSYY and CDR2 QGS. V lost 4 bases and J 0 bases, leaving 30 bases between the germline ends. The CDR3 DNA reads TGTGCTCTTGGGGCGTACATCCCTGCGGGGGCCTCCAGGTCGTACACCGATAAACTCATCTTT. It codes for CALGAYIPAGASRSYTDKLIF.

This clone was found a few times. V gene TRDV1 combines with J gene TRDJ1; tentative D call: TRDD2 (6 bases). V dropped 1 base and J dropped 0 bases, with 30 bases sitting between them. The germline V gene has CDR1 TSWWSYY and CDR2 QGS. The CDR3 contains 22 residues. For the CDR3, the DNA is TGTGCTCTTGGGGAACCCATAGGGATCCTACTTGTGGGTGGGCCCCACACCGATAAACTCATCTTT. Protein: CALGEPIGILLVGGPHTDKLIF.

This clone turned up a few times. The chain couples TRDV1 to TRDJ1; a weak D match, TRDD3 (6 bases). Germline CDR1 is TSWWSYY and CDR2 is QGS. The CDR3 spans 20 residues. V was clipped by 3 bases and J by 0 bases, with 26 bases between them. Here the CDR3 DNA reads TGTGCTCTTGGGGAGCTCAAGGGGGGAAGGGCAACTTCGTACACCGATAAACTCATCTTT. As protein: CALGELKGGRATSYTDKLIF.

This clone was seen only a few times. V and J are TRDV2 and TRDJ1, with TRDD2 as a possible D gene (5 bases). Germline V gene sequence: CDR1 GEAIGNYY, CDR2 EKD. This CDR3 has 16 amino acids. V shed 3 bases and J shed 1 base, with 17 bases lying between them. The CDR3 spells CACDPLPFLCTDKLIF. The DNA for the CDR3 is TGTGCCTGTGACCCCCTCCCCTTCTTATGCACCGATAAACTCATCTTT.

The rearrangement joins TRDV2 to TRDJ1; 7 nucleotides match TRDD3. Germline CDR1 and CDR2: GEAIGNYY and EKD. With V trimmed by 1 base and J by 0 bases, 7 bases remained unmatched. The CDR3 runs to 16 residues. The DNA of the CDR3 is TGTGCCTGTGACACTGGGGGACGCTTGTACACCGATAAACTCATCTTT. Its protein product is CACDTGGRLYTDKLIF.

This chain uses TRDV1 with TRDJ1, with TRDD3 identical over 10 bases. This CDR3 has 17 amino acids. The V and J ends lost 6 bases and 4 bases, in that order; junction bases with no gene match: 14. CDR1 is TSWWSYY, CDR2 QGS, per germline. The CDR3 protein is CALGRPSTGGFGDKLIF. DNA of the CDR3: TGTGCTCTTGGTCGTCCCAGTACTGGGGGATTCGGCGATAAACTCATCTTT.

The table lists this clone with a few counts. The chain carries TRDV1 and TRDJ1; 11 bases are shared with TRDD3. The ends lost 4 bases at V and 3 bases at J; junction bases unmatched: 16. Germline V lookup: CDR1 TSWWSYY, CDR2 QGS. The CDR3 consists of 19 residues. CDR3 sequence: CALGGEPPYWGIRADKLIF. CDR3 DNA: TGTGCTCTTGGGGGGGAGCCCCCCTACTGGGGGATAAGGGCCGATAAACTCATCTTT.

The gene calls are TRDV1 and TRDJ1, with TRDD3 identical over 12 bases. J lost 4 bases, V lost 2 bases, and 14 bases had no gene match. The germline V gene has CDR1 TSWWSYY and CDR2 QGS. This CDR3 has 19 residues. The CDR3 DNA sequence: TGTGCTCTTGGGGAAGGCCTTCCCCGTACTGGGGGATACATCGATAAACTCATCTTT. It is translated as CALGEGLPRTGGYIDKLIF.

To note about this clone: At one end the junction does not follow the germline gene, possibly because of a read error. V gene TRAV29/DV5 combines with J gene TRDJ1; D call uncertain. The CDR3 runs to 15 residues. CDR1 is NSMFDY, CDR2 ISSIKDK, per germline. CDR3 residues: CAASGKNLNTDKFIF. In DNA form, the CDR3 reads TGTGCAGCAAGCGGAAAGAATCTAAACACCGATAAATTCATCTTT. The full variable domain, completed using reference TRAV29/DV5 and TRDJ1, is DQQVKQNSPSLSVQEGRISILNCDYTNSMFDYFLWYKKYPAEGPTFLISISSIKDKNEDGRFTVFLNKSAKHLSLHIVPSQPGDSAVYFCAASGKNLNTDKFIFGKGTRVTVEP.

This clone was seen only a few times. The chain combines TRDV1 with TRDJ1; 12 bases agree with TRDD3. CDR3 length: 20 amino acids. Germline V gives CDR1 TSWWSYY, CDR2 QGS. Losses at the gene ends were 2 bases for V and 2 bases for J; bases not matched to a gene: 15. The CDR3: CALGEGLGYWGIHGTDKLIF. In nucleotides, the CDR3 is TGTGCTCTTGGGGAAGGTCTAGGATACTGGGGGATACATGGGACCGATAAACTCATCTTT.

This clone was seen repeatedly, ten times or more. The chain joins TRDV1 to TRDJ1; the D gene is possibly TRDD3 (6 bases). The CDR3 spans 18 residues. V was pared by 1 base and J by 2 bases, with 20 bases between. The V gene's germline CDR1 is TSWWSYY and CDR2 QGS. The CDR3 loop is CALGEPSMGGPWTDKLIF. For the CDR3, the DNA is TGTGCTCTTGGGGAACCTTCCATGGGGGGGCCATGGACCGATAAACTCATCTTT.

This clone was counted a few times. This rearrangement joins TRDV1 to TRDJ1; D is possibly TRDD2 (6 bases). In germline, CDR1 is TSWWSYY, CDR2 QGS. The CDR3 runs 18 residues. Trimming pared 3 bases from V and 1 base from J, leaving 21 bases between. The CDR3 DNA is TGTGCTCTTGGGGAGCCACCTTTCCTAATTTCAGGCACCGATAAACTCATCTTT. Protein: CALGEPPFLISGTDKLIF.